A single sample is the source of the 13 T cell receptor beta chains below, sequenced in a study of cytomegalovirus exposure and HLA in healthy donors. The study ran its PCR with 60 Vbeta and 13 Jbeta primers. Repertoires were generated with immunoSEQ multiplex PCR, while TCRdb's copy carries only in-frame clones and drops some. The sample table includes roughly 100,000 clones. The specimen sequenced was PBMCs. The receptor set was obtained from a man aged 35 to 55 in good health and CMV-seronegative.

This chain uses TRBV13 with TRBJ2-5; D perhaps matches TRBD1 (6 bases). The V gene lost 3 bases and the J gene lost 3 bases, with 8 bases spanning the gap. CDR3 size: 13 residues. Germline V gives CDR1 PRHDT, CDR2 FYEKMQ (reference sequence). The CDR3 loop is CASSFQGKETQYF. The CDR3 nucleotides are TGTGCCAGCAGCTTCCAGGGGAAAGAGACCCAGTACTTC.

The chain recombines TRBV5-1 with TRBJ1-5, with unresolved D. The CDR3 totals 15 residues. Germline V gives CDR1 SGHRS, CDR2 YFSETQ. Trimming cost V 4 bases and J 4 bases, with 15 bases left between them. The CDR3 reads CASSPAGGSNQPQHF. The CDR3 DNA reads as TGCGCCAGCAGCCCAGCGGGTGGGTCTAATCAGCCCCAGCATTTT. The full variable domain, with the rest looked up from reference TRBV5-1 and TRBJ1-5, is KAGVTQTPRYLIKTRGQQVTLSCSPISGHRSVSWYQQTPGQGLQFLFEYFSETQRNKGNFPGRFSGRQFSNSRSEMNVSTLELGDSALYLCASSPAGGSNQPQHFGDGTRLSIL.

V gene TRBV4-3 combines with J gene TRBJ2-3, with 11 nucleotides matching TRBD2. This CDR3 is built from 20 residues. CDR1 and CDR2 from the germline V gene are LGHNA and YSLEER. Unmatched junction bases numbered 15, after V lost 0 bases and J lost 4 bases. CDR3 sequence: CASSQDPFPTSGIWADTQYF. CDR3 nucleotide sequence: TGCGCCAGCAGCCAAGATCCCTTTCCGACTAGCGGGATATGGGCAGATACGCAGTATTTT.

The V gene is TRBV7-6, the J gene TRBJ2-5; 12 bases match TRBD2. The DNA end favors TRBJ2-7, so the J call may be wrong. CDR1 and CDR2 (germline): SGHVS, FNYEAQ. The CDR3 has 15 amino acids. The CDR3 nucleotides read TGTGCCAGCAGCCCACTAGCGGGAGGTTCCTACGAGCAGTACTTC. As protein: CASSPLAGGSYEQYF.

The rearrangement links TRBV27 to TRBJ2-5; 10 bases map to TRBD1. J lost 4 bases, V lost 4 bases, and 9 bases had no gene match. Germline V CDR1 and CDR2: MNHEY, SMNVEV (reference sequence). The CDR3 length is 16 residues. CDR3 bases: TGTGCCAGCAGTTACTCCAGGACAGGGGGGATAGAGACCCAGTACTTC. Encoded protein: CASSYSRTGGIETQYF.

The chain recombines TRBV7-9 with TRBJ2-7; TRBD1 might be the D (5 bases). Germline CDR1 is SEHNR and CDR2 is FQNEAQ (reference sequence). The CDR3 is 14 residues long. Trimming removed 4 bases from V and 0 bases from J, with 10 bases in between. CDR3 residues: CASSSDSSSYEQYF. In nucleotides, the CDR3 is TGTGCCAGCAGCTCTGACAGTAGCTCCTACGAGCAGTACTTC.

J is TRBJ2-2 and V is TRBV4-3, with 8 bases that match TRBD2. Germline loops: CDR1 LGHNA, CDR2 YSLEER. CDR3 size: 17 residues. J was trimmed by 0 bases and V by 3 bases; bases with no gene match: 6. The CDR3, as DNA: TGCGCCAGCAGCCATCCCGTAGCGGGGACGAACACCGGGGAGCTGTTTTTT. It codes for CASSHPVAGTNTGELFF.

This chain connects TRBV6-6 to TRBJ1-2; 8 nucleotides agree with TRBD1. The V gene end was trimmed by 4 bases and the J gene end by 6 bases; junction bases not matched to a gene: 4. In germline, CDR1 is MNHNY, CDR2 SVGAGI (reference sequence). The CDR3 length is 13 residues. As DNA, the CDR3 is TGTGCCAGCAGTTCACACAGGGGGGATGGCTACACCTTC. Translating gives CASSSHRGDGYTF.

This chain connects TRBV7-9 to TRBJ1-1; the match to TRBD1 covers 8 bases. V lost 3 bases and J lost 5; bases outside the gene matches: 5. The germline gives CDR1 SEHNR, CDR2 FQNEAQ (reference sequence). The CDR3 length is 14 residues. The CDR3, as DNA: TGTGCCAGCAGCTTTAGAACAGGGGGTACTGAAGCTTTCTTT. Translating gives CASSFRTGGTEAFF. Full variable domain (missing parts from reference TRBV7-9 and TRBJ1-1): DTGVSQNPRHKITKRGQNVTFRCDPISEHNRLYWYRQTLGQGPEFLTYFQNEAQLEKSRLLSDRFSAERPKGSFSTLEIQRTEQGDSAMYLCASSFRTGGTEAFFGQGTRLTVV.

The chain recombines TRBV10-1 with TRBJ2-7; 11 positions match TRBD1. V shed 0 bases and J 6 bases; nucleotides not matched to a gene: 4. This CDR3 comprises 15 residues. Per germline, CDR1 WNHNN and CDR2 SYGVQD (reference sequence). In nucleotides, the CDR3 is TGCGCCAGCAGTGAGTCGTTCGGGACAGGGGGCGAGCAGTACTTC. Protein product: CASSESFGTGGEQYF.

The CDR3 coding sequence is TGTGCCAGCAGGTTGGACTTCGGGGATGGCTACACCTTC. Amino acid sequence: CASRLDFGDGYTF. The chain carries TRBV2 and TRBJ1-2, with D hard to call. Per germline, CDR1 SNHLY and CDR2 FYNNEI. Trimming shortened V by 6 bases and J by 6 bases, and 14 bases separated the two germline ends. The CDR3 extends over 13 amino acids. The full variable domain, rest sourced from reference TRBV2 and TRBJ1-2, is EPEVTQTPSHQVTQMGQEVILRCVPISNHLYFYWYRQILGQKVEFLVSFYNNEISEKSEIFDDQFSVERPDGSNFTLKIRSTKLEDSAMYFCASRLDFGDGYTFGSGTRLTVV.

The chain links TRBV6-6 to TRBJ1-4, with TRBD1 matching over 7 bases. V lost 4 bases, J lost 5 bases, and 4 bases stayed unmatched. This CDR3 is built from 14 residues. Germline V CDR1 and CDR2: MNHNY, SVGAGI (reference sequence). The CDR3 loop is CASSWTGSNEKLFF. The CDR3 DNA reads TGTGCCAGCAGTTGGACAGGTTCGAATGAAAAACTGTTTTTT.

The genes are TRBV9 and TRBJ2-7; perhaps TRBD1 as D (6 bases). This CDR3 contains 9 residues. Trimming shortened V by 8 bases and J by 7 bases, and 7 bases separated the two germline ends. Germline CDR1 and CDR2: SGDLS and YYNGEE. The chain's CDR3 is CARRGEQYF. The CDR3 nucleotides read TGTGCCAGAAGGGGGGAGCAGTACTTC.